This TCR beta chain was sequenced during a study of CD8+ T cells in alopecia areata. The overall study: Treated patients were given oral tofacitinib, which was dosed at 5 to 10 mg twice daily.

To note about this clone: Antigen: not known.

General study points: Scalp lesions, especially in alopecia totalis/universalis, had higher clonality than normal scalp. While patients received tofacitinib, many expanded lesional clones remained present in scalp and blood. Significant decreases in scalp clonality and expanded CD8+ clones followed tofacitinib treatment.

RNA extraction and reverse transcription yielded cDNA as sequencing template. This table comes from immunoSEQ multiplex PCR, and its TCRdb copy is limited to in-frame clones, with some not included. This table holds 150,000 to 200,000 clones, around three fifths found once. The germline gives CDR1 MNHEY, CDR2 SVGAGI. The CDR3 loop spans 13 amino acids. Trimming took 6 bases from V and 1 from J, leaving 7 bases between them. Treatment denoted: oral pan-JAK inhibitor, 5-10 mg twice daily. The sequencing used CD4+ T cells sorted from blood, collected at week 24, from a patient treated with tofacitinib. V gene TRBV6-5 combines with J gene TRBJ1-5, with D perhaps matching TRBD1 (5 bases). The origin of this receptor is a human donor with alopecia areata. CDR3 coding DNA: TGTGCCAGCAGAAAGGGGAGCAATCAGCCCCAGCATTTT. As protein: CASRKGSNQPQHF.